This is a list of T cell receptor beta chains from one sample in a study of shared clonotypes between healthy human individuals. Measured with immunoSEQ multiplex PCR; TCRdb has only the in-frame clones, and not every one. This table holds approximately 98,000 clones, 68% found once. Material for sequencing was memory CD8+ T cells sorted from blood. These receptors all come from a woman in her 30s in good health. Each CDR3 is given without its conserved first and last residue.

CDR3aa: ASSPQGAGATYNEQF
v_gene: TRBV7-9
j_gene: TRBJ2-1

CDR3aa: ASSLPRTETQY
v_gene: TRBV7-9
j_gene: TRBJ2-5

CDR3aa: ASSGQGGGEQY
v_gene: TRBV25-1
j_gene: -

CDR3aa: ASSVAGASDEQF
v_gene: TRBV9
j_gene: TRBJ2-1

CDR3aa: ASSFFLAGMYNEQF
v_gene: TRBV5-5
j_gene: TRBJ2-1

CDR3aa: ASSYAGGSYEQY
v_gene: TRBV10-3
j_gene: TRBJ2-7

CDR3aa: ASSRTGAYEQY
v_gene: TRBV7-2
j_gene: TRBJ2-7

CDR3aa: AISGQDSYEQY
v_gene: TRBV10-3
j_gene: TRBJ2-7

CDR3aa: ASSLGPGTGGPYEQY
v_gene: TRBV11-2
j_gene: TRBJ2-7

CDR3aa: ASSIGTRLFYNEQF
v_gene: TRBV27
j_gene: TRBJ2-1

CDR3aa: ASSAEGWSLYEQY
v_gene: TRBV18
j_gene: TRBJ2-7

CDR3aa: ASSPRTAGTTNNEQF
v_gene: TRBV18
j_gene: TRBJ2-1

CDR3aa: ASSEVAGESHEQY
v_gene: TRBV6-1
j_gene: TRBJ2-7

CDR3aa: ASSLSRQHEAF
v_gene: TRBV27
j_gene: TRBJ1-1

CDR3aa: ASSVGGLPLEQY
v_gene: TRBV9
j_gene: TRBJ2-7

CDR3aa: ASSERVRVGEQF
v_gene: TRBV2
j_gene: TRBJ2-1

CDR3aa: ASSTGHDADTQY
v_gene: TRBV13
j_gene: TRBJ2-3

CDR3aa: ASSLSSTDTQY
v_gene: TRBV27
j_gene: TRBJ2-3

CDR3aa: ASSYWGHFEQY
v_gene: TRBV27
j_gene: TRBJ2-7

CDR3aa: ASSLEAGTGIYEQY
v_gene: TRBV7-8
j_gene: TRBJ2-7

CDR3aa: ASSFPGARETQY
v_gene: TRBV28
j_gene: TRBJ2-5

CDR3aa: ATSRDQEGTQLD
v_gene: TRBV15
j_gene: TRBJ2-7

CDR3aa: ASSPPVGNEQF
v_gene: TRBV5-6
j_gene: TRBJ2-1

CDR3aa: ASRYGAYNEQF
v_gene: TRBV6-1
j_gene: TRBJ2-1

CDR3aa: ASSLGRGTGSNQPQH
v_gene: TRBV28
j_gene: TRBJ1-5

CDR3aa: ASSAGIEAF
v_gene: TRBV5-6
j_gene: TRBJ1-1

CDR3aa: ASSHGTSGSYEQF
v_gene: TRBV27
j_gene: TRBJ2-1

CDR3aa: ASLGGTQPSEQY
v_gene: TRBV2
j_gene: TRBJ2-7

CDR3aa: ASSLGMTANSYNEQF
v_gene: TRBV5-8
j_gene: TRBJ2-1

CDR3aa: ASSPQINTGELF
v_gene: TRBV27
j_gene: TRBJ2-2

CDR3aa: ASSQSTVYGGELF
v_gene: TRBV4-2
j_gene: TRBJ2-2

CDR3aa: ASGMGEKLF
v_gene: TRBV9
j_gene: TRBJ1-4

CDR3aa: ASRDPEVNSPLH
v_gene: TRBV27
j_gene: TRBJ1-6

CDR3aa: ASSLGLRTYEQY
v_gene: TRBV5-6
j_gene: TRBJ2-7

CDR3aa: ASSGSSYEQY
v_gene: TRBV25-1
j_gene: -

CDR3aa: ASSYKELRRYGYT
v_gene: TRBV6-6
j_gene: TRBJ1-2